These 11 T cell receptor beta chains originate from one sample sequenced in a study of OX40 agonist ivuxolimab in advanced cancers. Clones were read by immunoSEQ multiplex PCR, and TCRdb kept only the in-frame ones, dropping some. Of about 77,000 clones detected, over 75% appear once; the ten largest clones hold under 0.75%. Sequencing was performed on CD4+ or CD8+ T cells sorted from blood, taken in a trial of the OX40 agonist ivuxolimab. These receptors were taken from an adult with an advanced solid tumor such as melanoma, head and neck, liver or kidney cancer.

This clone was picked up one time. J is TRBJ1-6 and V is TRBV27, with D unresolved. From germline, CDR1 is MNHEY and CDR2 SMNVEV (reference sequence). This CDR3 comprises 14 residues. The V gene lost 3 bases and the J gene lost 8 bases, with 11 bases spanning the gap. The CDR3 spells CASSFTEGYSPLHF. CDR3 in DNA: TGTGCCAGCAGTTTCACAGAGGGCTATTCACCCCTCCACTTT.

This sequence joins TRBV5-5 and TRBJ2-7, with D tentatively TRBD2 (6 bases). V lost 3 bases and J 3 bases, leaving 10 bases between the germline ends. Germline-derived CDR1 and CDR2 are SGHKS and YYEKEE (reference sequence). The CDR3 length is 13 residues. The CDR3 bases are TGTGCCAGCAGCTCCGCGGGGATCTACGAGCAGTACTTC. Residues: CASSSAGIYEQYF.

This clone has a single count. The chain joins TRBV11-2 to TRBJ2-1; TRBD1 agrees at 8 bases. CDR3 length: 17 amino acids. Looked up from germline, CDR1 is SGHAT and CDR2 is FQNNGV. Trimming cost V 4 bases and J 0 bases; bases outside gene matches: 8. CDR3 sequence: CASSSSRQGSSYNEQFF. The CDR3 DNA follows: TGTGCCAGCAGCTCCTCTAGACAGGGGAGCTCCTACAATGAGCAGTTCTTC.

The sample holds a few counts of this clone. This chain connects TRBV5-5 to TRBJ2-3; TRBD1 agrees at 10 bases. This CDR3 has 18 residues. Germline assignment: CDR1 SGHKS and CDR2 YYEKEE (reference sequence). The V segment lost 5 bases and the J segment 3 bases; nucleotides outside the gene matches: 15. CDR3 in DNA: TGTGCCAGCAGGTTGACCGGGACAGGGGTGAGAGAGACAGATACGCAGTATTTT. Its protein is CASRLTGTGVRETDTQYF.

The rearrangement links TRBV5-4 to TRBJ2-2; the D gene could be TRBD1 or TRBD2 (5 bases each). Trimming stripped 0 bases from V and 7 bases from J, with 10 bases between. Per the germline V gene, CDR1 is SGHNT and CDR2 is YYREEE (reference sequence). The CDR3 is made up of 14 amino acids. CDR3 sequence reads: CASSLGGKIGELFF. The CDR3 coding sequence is TGTGCCAGCAGCTTGGGGGGGAAAATCGGGGAGCTGTTTTTT.

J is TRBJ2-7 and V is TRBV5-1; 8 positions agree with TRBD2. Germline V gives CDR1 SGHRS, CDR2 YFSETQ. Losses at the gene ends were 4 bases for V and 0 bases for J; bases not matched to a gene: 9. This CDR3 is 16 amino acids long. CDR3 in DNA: TGCGCCAGCAGCGAGAGCGGGGGTTTCAGCTCCTACGAGCAGTACTTC. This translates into CASSESGGFSSYEQYF.

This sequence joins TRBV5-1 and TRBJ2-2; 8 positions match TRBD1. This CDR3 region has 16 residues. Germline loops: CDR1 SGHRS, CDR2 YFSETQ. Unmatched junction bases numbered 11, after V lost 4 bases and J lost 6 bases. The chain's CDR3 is CASSPRPRGRPGELFF. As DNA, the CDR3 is TGCGCCAGCAGCCCGAGGCCCAGGGGGCGCCCCGGGGAGCTGTTTTTT.

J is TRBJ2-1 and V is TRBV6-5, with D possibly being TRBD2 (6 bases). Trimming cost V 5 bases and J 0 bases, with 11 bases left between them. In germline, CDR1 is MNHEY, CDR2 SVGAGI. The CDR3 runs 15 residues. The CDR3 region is CASSKGLLSYNEQFF. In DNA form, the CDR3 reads TGTGCCAGCAGTAAAGGACTACTCTCCTACAATGAGCAGTTCTTC.

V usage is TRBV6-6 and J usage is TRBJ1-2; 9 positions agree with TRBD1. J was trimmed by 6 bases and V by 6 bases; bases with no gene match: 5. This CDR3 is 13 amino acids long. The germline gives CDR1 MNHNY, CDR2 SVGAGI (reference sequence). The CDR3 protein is CASRPRQGDGYTF. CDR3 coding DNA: TGTGCCAGCAGGCCTAGACAGGGGGATGGCTACACCTTC.

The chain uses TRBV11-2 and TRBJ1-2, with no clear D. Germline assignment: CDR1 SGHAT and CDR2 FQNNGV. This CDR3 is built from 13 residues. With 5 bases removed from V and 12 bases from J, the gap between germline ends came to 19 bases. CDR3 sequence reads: CASSLQWETRHTF. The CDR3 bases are TGTGCCAGCAGCCTACAGTGGGAGACGCGTCACACCTTC.

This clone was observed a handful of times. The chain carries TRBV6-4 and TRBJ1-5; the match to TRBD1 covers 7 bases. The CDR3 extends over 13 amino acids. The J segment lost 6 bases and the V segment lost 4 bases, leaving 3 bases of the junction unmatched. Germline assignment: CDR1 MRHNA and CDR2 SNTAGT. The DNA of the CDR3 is TGTGCCAGCAGTGCAGGGGGTCTTCAGCCCCAGCATTTT. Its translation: CASSAGGLQPQHF.